These 25 T cell receptor beta chains came from one sample sequenced in a study of graft-versus-host responses after intestinal transplantation. Their antigens remain unidentified. Sequenced by immunoSEQ multiplex PCR; TCRdb stores in-frame clones only, minus some. This sample carries approximately 71,000 clones, 70% to 90% of them seen once, and the ten largest clones take 2.5%. The sample here was unstimulated CD8+ T cells sorted from spleen or lymph node cells, taken before intestinal transplant. Receptors originate from a human donor who received an intestinal transplant.

The rearrangement uses TRBV4-1 and TRBJ2-1; 14 bases agree with TRBD2. V gave up 4 bases and J gave up 5 bases; unmatched junction bases: 16. The CDR3 length is 20 residues. Per germline, CDR1 MGHRA and CDR2 YSYEKL. CDR3 nucleotides: TGCGCCAGCAGCCCTCCCCCGGGGACTAGCGGGGGTTTGGAGAACAATGAGCAGTTCTTC. As protein: CASSPPPGTSGGLENNEQFF.

CDR3 sequence: CASSPGTGPYGYTF. As DNA, the CDR3 is TGTGCCAGCAGCCCCGGGACAGGGCCCTATGGCTACACCTTC. The chain combines TRBV14 with TRBJ1-2; 9 bases align to TRBD1. The CDR3 has 14 amino acids. The germline gives CDR1 SGHDN, CDR2 FVKESK. The V and J ends lost 4 bases and 4 bases, in that order; junction bases with no gene match: 4.

The chain joins TRBV7-9 to TRBJ2-6; possibly TRBD2 for D (6 bases). V was shortened by 2 bases and J by 1 base, with 9 bases between the two germline ends. There are 16 residues in the CDR3. Germline lookup yields CDR1 SEHNR and CDR2 FQNEAQ (reference sequence). CDR3 in amino acids: CASSLPGVSGANVLTF. CDR3 bases: TGTGCCAGCAGCTTACCGGGGGTATCTGGGGCCAACGTCCTGACTTTC.

The rearrangement joins TRBV6-5 to TRBJ1-2; 7 bases are a match to TRBD1. With 2 bases clipped from V and 2 bases from J, the junction kept 5 bases outside the gene matches. Germline V gene lookup returns CDR1 MNHEY and CDR2 SVGAGI. This CDR3 has 15 residues. CDR3: CASSYTGDLNYGYTF. The CDR3 DNA reads TGTGCCAGCAGTTACACAGGGGACTTAAACTATGGCTACACCTTC.

About this clone: No DNA is shown, since the ends of the CDR3 on it are uncertain; the CDR3 is the one TCRdb lists. V gene TRBV28 combines with J gene TRBJ1-5; the DNA was not used to check the table's D call, TRBD1. Germline CDR1 and CDR2: MDHEN and SYDVKM. Termini included, the CDR3 measures 15 amino acids. The CDR3 spells CASSFGPGAYQPQHF.

The V and J genes are TRBV28 and TRBJ1-5, with D maybe TRBD1 (6 bases). Trimming took off 3 bases at V and 1 base at J, with 19 bases between the two ends. This CDR3 has 18 residues. Germline V gives CDR1 MDHEN, CDR2 SYDVKM. This chain's CDR3 is CASSLVGQLVESNQPQHF. As DNA, the CDR3 is TGTGCCAGCAGTTTGGTCGGACAGTTGGTCGAAAGCAATCAGCCCCAGCATTTT.

The rearrangement joins TRBV29-1 to TRBJ2-7, with D unclear. Trimming stripped 7 bases from V and 1 base from J, with 11 bases between. The germline V gene has CDR1 SQVTM and CDR2 ANQGSEA. This CDR3 is 12 amino acids long. The CDR3 sequence is CSAVGRSYEQYF. DNA of the CDR3: TGCAGCGCGGTGGGCAGATCCTACGAGCAGTACTTC.

The chain carries TRBV5-1 and TRBJ2-3; D might be TRBD2 (6 bases). The CDR3 length is 18 residues. With 0 bases removed from V and 1 base from J, the gap between germline ends came to 18 bases. CDR1 SGHRS and CDR2 YFSETQ come from the germline V gene. The CDR3 sequence: CASSLAGWRRGGTDTQYF. The DNA for the CDR3 is TGCGCCAGCAGCTTGGCCGGTTGGAGGCGGGGAGGCACAGATACGCAGTATTTT.

The V and J genes are TRBV5-5 and TRBJ2-7; the match to TRBD2 covers 14 bases. Germline values: CDR1 SGHKS, CDR2 YYEKEE (reference sequence). This CDR3 contains 16 residues. After removal of 4 bases from V and 0 bases from J, the junction contained 3 bases not matched to a gene. The CDR3 DNA sequence: TGTGCCAGCAGCCGGGGACTAGCGGGAGACTCCTACGAGCAGTACTTC. It translates to CASSRGLAGDSYEQYF.

The rearrangement joins TRBV19 to TRBJ2-1, with D uncertain. V was cut by 3 bases and J by 0 bases, with 9 bases left in between. CDR1 is LNHDA and CDR2 is SQIVND in the germline V gene (reference sequence). The CDR3 length is 15 residues. The CDR3 DNA is TGTGCCAGTAGTATCCAAGCAAGCTCCTACAATGAGCAGTTCTTC. Encoded protein: CASSIQASSYNEQFF. The entire variable domain, with the rest obtained from reference TRBV19 and TRBJ2-1, is as follows: DGGITQSPKYLFRKEGQNVTLSCEQNLNHDAMYWYRQDPGQGLRLIYYSQIVNDFQKGDIAEGYSVSREKKESFPLTVTSAQKNPTAFYLCASSIQASSYNEQFFGPGTRLTVL.

The rearrangement uses TRBV2 and TRBJ2-7; a possible D gene is TRBD2 (6 bases). The CDR3 contains 13 residues. V was cut by 6 bases and J by 2 bases, with 11 bases left in between. Germline CDR1 reads SNHLY; CDR2 reads FYNNEI. The CDR3 sequence is CASRSGDPYEQYF. CDR3 coding DNA: TGTGCCAGCAGGTCGGGAGACCCCTACGAGCAGTACTTC.

J is TRBJ1-5 and V is TRBV6-1; perhaps TRBD1 as D (6 bases). This CDR3 has 15 amino acids. V lost 4 bases to trimming and J lost 6 bases, with 16 bases between them. Looked up from germline, CDR1 is MNHNS and CDR2 is SASEGT. This chain's CDR3 is CASSGLTGFGQPQHF. As DNA, the CDR3 is TGTGCCAGCAGTGGACTTACAGGGTTTGGTCAGCCCCAGCATTTT.

The V and J genes are TRBV6-6 and TRBJ2-7; 10 nucleotides align to TRBD2. V lost 7 bases, J lost 0 bases, and 6 bases stayed unmatched. Germline V lookup: CDR1 MNHNY, CDR2 SVGAGI (reference sequence). The CDR3 length is 15 residues. CDR3 sequence reads: CASTGTSVISYEQYF. The CDR3 DNA is TGTGCCAGCACAGGGACTAGCGTTATCTCCTACGAGCAGTACTTC.

The gene calls are TRBV28 and TRBJ2-3, with 7 bases aligning to TRBD1. Germline values: CDR1 MDHEN, CDR2 SYDVKM. This CDR3 region has 13 residues. In DNA form, the CDR3 reads TGTGCGGCCTGGGACAGTCGCACAGATACGCAGTATTTT. Its translation is CAAWDSRTDTQYF. The full variable domain, its missing parts supplied by reference TRBV28 and TRBJ2-3, is DVKVTQSSRYLVKRTGEKVFLECVQDMDHENMFWYRQDPGLGLRLIYFSYDVKMKEKGDIPEGYSVSREKKERFSLILESASTNQTSMYLCAAWDSRTDTQYFGPGTRLTVL.

The genes are TRBV9 and TRBJ1-1; unclear D gene. V was trimmed by 0 bases and J by 6 bases, leaving 12 bases between them. There are 14 residues in the CDR3. In germline, CDR1 is SGDLS, CDR2 YYNGEE. The CDR3 region is CASSVADGESEAFF. Written as DNA, the CDR3 is TGTGCCAGCAGCGTAGCGGACGGGGAGTCTGAAGCTTTCTTT.

In its sample, this clone was seen once. This chain joins TRBV5-6 and TRBJ1-2; no firm D call. Trimming left V 1 base short and J 8 bases short, with 21 bases between. This CDR3 spans 16 amino acids. In germline, CDR1 is SGHDT, CDR2 YYEEEE. CDR3 sequence: CASSLIFDTPGGGYTF. CDR3 sequence (DNA): TGTGCCAGCAGCTTGATTTTTGACACCCCAGGAGGGGGCTACACCTTC.

The chain couples TRBV19 to TRBJ2-1; 7 bases are a match to TRBD2. J was trimmed by 2 bases and V by 1 base; bases with no gene match: 8. The CDR3 spans 17 residues. In germline, CDR1 is LNHDA, CDR2 SQIVND (reference sequence). CDR3 region: CASSIGSQRGPYNEQFF. CDR3 nucleotides: TGTGCCAGTAGTATAGGGTCCCAGCGGGGCCCCTACAATGAGCAGTTCTTC.

The rearrangement joins TRBV7-3 to TRBJ1-1; 10 bases are a match to TRBD1. The CDR3 sequence is 14 residues long. Germline-derived CDR1 and CDR2 are SGHTA and FQGTGA. The junction had 3 bases not matched to a gene; V was cut back by 3 bases and J by 5 bases. CDR3 nucleotide sequence: TGTGCCAGCAGCTTGACAGGGGGCGGGACTGAAGCTTTCTTT. It is translated as CASSLTGGGTEAFF.

J is TRBJ1-1 and V is TRBV5-1, with D unresolved. The CDR3 loop spans 13 amino acids. Between the trimmed V and J ends, which lost 5 bases and 3 bases, there was a span of 11 bases. Per the germline V gene, CDR1 is SGHRS and CDR2 is YFSETQ. The CDR3 nucleotides are TGCGCCAGCAGACCAGACACTCACACTGAAGCTTTCTTT. Translating gives CASRPDTHTEAFF.

The chain employs TRBV2 and TRBJ2-3; TRBD2 aligns across 14 bases. The CDR3 is 19 amino acids. CDR1 SNHLY and CDR2 FYNNEI come from the germline V gene. J lost 3 bases, V lost 6 bases, and 14 bases had no gene match. CDR3 nucleotides: TGTGCCAGCAGCAAAACGCCCGGACTAGCGGGGGGCGGTACAGATACGCAGTATTTT. Encoded protein: CASSKTPGLAGGGTDTQYF. Filled out from reference TRBV2 and TRBJ2-3, the complete variable domain reads EPEVTQTPSHQVTQMGQEVILRCVPISNHLYFYWYRQILGQKVEFLVSFYNNEISEKSEIFDDQFSVERPDGSNFTLKIRSTKLEDSAMYFCASSKTPGLAGGGTDTQYFGPGTRLTVL.

The chain is built from TRBV28 and TRBJ2-7; TRBD1 aligns across 8 bases. Germline lookup yields CDR1 MDHEN and CDR2 SYDVKM. The CDR3 consists of 14 residues. V lost 6 bases, J lost 2 bases, and 6 bases stayed unmatched. Written as DNA, the CDR3 is TGTGCCAGCAGGGGGGTCAGGGGGCCCTACGAGCAGTACTTC. Amino acid sequence: CASRGVRGPYEQYF.

J is TRBJ2-3 and V is TRBV6-4; TRBD1 agrees at 7 bases. This CDR3 comprises 14 residues. V trimming: 5 bases; J trimming: 3 bases; junction bases outside the gene matches: 5. Germline V gives CDR1 MRHNA, CDR2 SNTAGT. DNA of the CDR3: TGTGCCAGCAGTCAAGACAGGGATACAGATACGCAGTATTTT. Protein: CASSQDRDTDTQYF.

The chain uses TRBV6-4 and TRBJ1-5; 9 bases line up with TRBD1. Per germline, CDR1 MRHNA and CDR2 SNTAGT. V gave up 9 bases and J gave up 1 base; unmatched junction bases: 16. This CDR3 spans 18 amino acids. The chain's CDR3 is CARKKNRGPRLSNQPQHF. CDR3 sequence (DNA): TGTGCCAGGAAAAAGAACAGGGGGCCCCGACTAAGCAATCAGCCCCAGCATTTT.

The gene calls are TRBV27 and TRBJ1-5; no reliable D call. Trimming shortened V by 0 bases and J by 3 bases, and 15 bases separated the two germline ends. In germline, CDR1 is MNHEY, CDR2 SMNVEV (reference sequence). This CDR3 is built from 17 residues. The CDR3 reads CASSLSRETPYNQPQHF. The CDR3 bases are TGTGCCAGCAGTTTATCTCGGGAAACCCCCTACAATCAGCCCCAGCATTTT.

The chain joins TRBV5-4 to TRBJ2-1, with D tentatively TRBD2 (6 bases). CDR1 is SGHNT and CDR2 is YYREEE in the germline V gene (reference sequence). V lost 0 bases and J lost 3, with 10 bases in between. The CDR3 spans 15 residues. The CDR3 DNA is TGTGCCAGCAGCTTGGGGTACGGGGGCTACAATGAGCAGTTCTTC. Amino acid sequence: CASSLGYGGYNEQFF. Combining the CDR3 with reference TRBV5-4 and TRBJ2-1 gives the whole variable domain ETGVTQSPTHLIKTRGQQVTLRCSSQSGHNTVSWYQQALGQGPQFIFQYYREEENGRGNFPPRFSGLQFPNYSSELNVNALELDDSALYLCASSLGYGGYNEQFFGPGTRLTVL.